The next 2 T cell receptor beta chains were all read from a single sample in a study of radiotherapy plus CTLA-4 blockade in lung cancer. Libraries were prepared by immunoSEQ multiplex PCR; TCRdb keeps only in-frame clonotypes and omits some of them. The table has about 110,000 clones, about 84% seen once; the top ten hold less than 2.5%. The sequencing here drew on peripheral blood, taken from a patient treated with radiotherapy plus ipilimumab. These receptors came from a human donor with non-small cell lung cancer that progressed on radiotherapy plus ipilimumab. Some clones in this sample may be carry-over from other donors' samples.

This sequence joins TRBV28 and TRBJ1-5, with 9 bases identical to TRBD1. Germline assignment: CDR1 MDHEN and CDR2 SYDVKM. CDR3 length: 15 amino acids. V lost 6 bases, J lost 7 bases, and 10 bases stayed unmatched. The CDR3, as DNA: TGTGCCAGCAGGGGAGGGACAGGGAATTTACAGCCCCAGCATTTT. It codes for CASRGGTGNLQPQHF.

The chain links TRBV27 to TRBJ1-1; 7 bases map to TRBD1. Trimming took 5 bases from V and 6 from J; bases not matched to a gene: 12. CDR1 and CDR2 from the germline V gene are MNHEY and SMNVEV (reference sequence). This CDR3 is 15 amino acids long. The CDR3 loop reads CASSEPGQPTPEAFF. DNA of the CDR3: TGTGCCAGCAGTGAACCGGGACAGCCTACCCCTGAAGCTTTCTTT.